Sequencing of this TCR beta chain was carried out in a study of Ad26.COV2.S vaccination and SARS-CoV-2 variants. Overall study context: Intramuscularly, Ad26.COV2.S was given either once or twice, 56 days apart.

Findings of the study overall: From the TCR breadth and depth analyses, total T cell responses may have been underestimated.

With regard to this clone: Its antigen is unidentified.

Here immunoSEQ multiplex PCR was the method, and the copy in TCRdb shows in-frame clones only, minus some. The table shows approximately 280,000 clones, with more than 75% occurring only once. Sample treatment: roughly 18 received Ad26.COV2.S at low or high dose, single or two shots; five or six received placebo; per-sample allocation not given. Day 63 after the first vaccine or placebo injection was the time point for sampling. The material was peripheral blood, obtained in a trial of Ad26.COV2.S vaccine versus placebo. The clonotype originates from a person between 18 and 65 years old who received the Ad26.COV2.S COVID-19 vaccine or a placebo.

The CDR3 region has the DNA TGCGCCAGCAGCTTTGGGGGGAGCTCCTACGAGCAGTACTTC. It is translated as CASSFGGSSYEQYF. The chain has TRBV5-1 and TRBJ2-7; D possibly corresponds to TRBD2 (6 bases). CDR1 SGHRS and CDR2 YFSETQ come from the germline V gene. The CDR3 is 14 amino acids. Trimming removed 2 bases from V and 0 bases from J, with 9 bases in between. Supplemented by reference TRBV5-1 and TRBJ2-7, the full variable domain reads KAGVTQTPRYLIKTRGQQVTLSCSPISGHRSVSWYQQTPGQGLQFLFEYFSETQRNKGNFPGRFSGRQFSNSRSEMNVSTLELGDSALYLCASSFGGSSYEQYFGPGTRLTVT.